The 22 T cell receptor beta chains presented below share a single source sample, sequenced in a study of response to subunit inactivated influenza vaccine. TCRdb itself ran the RT-PCR reads through MiXCR, one entry per CDR3 protein. Seen here are about 540,000 distinct CDR3 sequences, under 30% observed once, and the top ten hold around 2.8%. These data were likewise used in another study, on T cells expressing NK-cell markers. That publication notes: With UMIs, 5'RACE template switching was used to make TCR beta cDNA.

Sequenced here: CD4+ T cells sorted from PBMCs, sampled 11 to 12 days after vaccination. The receptors derive from a man aged 50 to 59 who received an inactivated influenza vaccine.

V usage is TRBV11-2 and J usage is TRBJ2-3; 13 bases align to TRBD2. This CDR3 has 18 amino acids. The germline gives CDR1 SGHAT, CDR2 FQNNGV. V lost 1 base and J lost 2; bases outside the gene matches: 6. CDR3 DNA: TGTGCCAGCAGCTTAGGGGGACTAGCGGGATATATCACAGATACGCAGTATTTT. Residues: CASSLGGLAGYITDTQYF.

This clonotype was seen more than once but under ten times. The chain has TRBV7-2 and TRBJ2-7; tentatively, D is TRBD2 (5 bases). The CDR3 runs 15 residues. With 1 base removed from V and 0 bases from J, the gap between germline ends came to 10 bases. Germline V lookup: CDR1 SGHTA, CDR2 FQGNSA. The CDR3 is CASSLVGKPSYEQYF. The CDR3 DNA reads as TGTGCCAGCAGCTTAGTCGGGAAACCCTCCTACGAGCAGTACTTC.

A few counts support this clonotype. The rearrangement links TRBV20-1 to TRBJ2-3; D might be TRBD2 (7 bases). The CDR3 runs to 17 residues. V shed 3 bases and J shed 2 bases, with 21 bases lying between them. Germline CDR1 and CDR2: DFQATT and SNEGSKA (reference sequence). The CDR3 spells CSASGGGGGGFTDTQYF. CDR3 nucleotide sequence: TGCAGTGCTAGTGGAGGAGGGGGGGGTGGTTTCACAGATACGCAGTATTTT.

This clonotype showed up just a few times. The chain couples TRBV3-1 to TRBJ1-5, with a possible D match to TRBD1 (5 bases). Per germline, CDR1 LGHDT and CDR2 YNNKEL (reference sequence). The CDR3 sequence is 14 residues long. V gave up 0 bases and J gave up 6 bases, with 9 bases separating them. DNA for the CDR3: TGTGCCAGCAGCCAAGAGAGGGGCCGTCAGCCCCAGCATTTT. Protein product: CASSQERGRQPQHF.

In its sample, this clonotype was seen a few times. This chain connects TRBV29-1 to TRBJ2-5; tentative D call: TRBD2 (5 bases). CDR1 and CDR2 from the germline V gene are SQVTM and ANQGSEA. The CDR3 totals 14 residues. The V and J ends lost 4 bases and 5 bases respectively, with 17 bases between them. The chain's CDR3 is CSVAVGSGGETQYF. The CDR3, as DNA: TGCAGCGTTGCGGTAGGGTCGGGCGGGGAGACCCAGTACTTC.

The J gene is TRBJ2-1, the V gene TRBV5-1; unclear D gene. The CDR3 has 13 residues. Germline loops: CDR1 SGHRS, CDR2 YFSETQ. Trimming stripped 2 bases from V and 7 bases from J, with 10 bases between. CDR3 nucleotides: TGCGCCAGCAGCTTCGCTTTCGAGAATGAGCAGTTCTTC. Translation gives CASSFAFENEQFF.

The CDR3 sequence: CASSDRANVLTF. The CDR3 nucleotides are TGTGCCAGCAGTGACAGGGCCAACGTCCTGACTTTC. This chain joins TRBV2 and TRBJ2-6; the D is unclear. Trimming cost V 3 bases and J 5 bases, with 2 bases left between them. The germline gives CDR1 SNHLY, CDR2 FYNNEI. The CDR3 has 12 amino acids.

There are a few counts of this clonotype. The chain joins TRBV14 to TRBJ2-5; tentative D call: TRBD1 (5 bases). V lost 7 bases and J lost 1, with 10 bases in between. The CDR3 loop spans 13 amino acids. CDR1 and CDR2 (germline): SGHDN, FVKESK. The CDR3 DNA follows: TGTGCCAGCAACAGACAGTTCCAAGAGACCCAGTACTTC. This translates into CASNRQFQETQYF.

The chain links TRBV5-1 to TRBJ1-6; TRBD1 agrees at 8 bases. V lost 4 bases and J lost 7; bases outside the gene matches: 7. Germline-derived CDR1 and CDR2 are SGHRS and YFSETQ. The length of the CDR3 is 15 residues. This CDR3 is CASSQDRGVNSPLHF. The DNA of the CDR3 is TGCGCCAGCAGCCAAGACAGGGGAGTCAATTCACCCCTCCACTTT.

The chain links TRBV5-5 to TRBJ2-7; D might be TRBD2 (6 bases). The CDR3 spans 15 residues. V lost 1 base, J lost 2 bases, and 13 bases lay in between. Germline-derived CDR1 and CDR2 are SGHKS and YYEKEE (reference sequence). The CDR3 DNA follows: TGTGCCAGCAGCTTGACGTTAAGGGAGGCCTACGAGCAGTACTTC. This sequence encodes CASSLTLREAYEQYF.

This clonotype was counted only a few times. The chain has TRBV7-8 and TRBJ1-1, with 10 bases identical to TRBD1. The CDR3 has 14 amino acids. J was trimmed by 6 bases and V by 5 bases; bases with no gene match: 6. Looked up from germline, CDR1 is SGHVS and CDR2 is FQNEAQ. The CDR3 loop reads CASSHGQGGSEAFF. The CDR3, as DNA: TGTGCCAGCAGCCACGGACAGGGGGGCTCTGAAGCTTTCTTT.

The chain combines TRBV20-1 with TRBJ1-2; tentative D call: TRBD1 (6 bases). The V end was cut by 6 bases, the J end by 3 bases, with 14 bases between. CDR1 and CDR2 (germline): DFQATT, SNEGSKA (reference sequence). The CDR3 length is 13 residues. CDR3 nucleotide sequence: TGCAGTGCCTATTGGGGGCTCGACTATGGCTACACCTTC. The encoded protein is CSAYWGLDYGYTF.

The chain employs TRBV29-1 and TRBJ2-5; 7 bases are shared with TRBD1. CDR1 and CDR2 from the germline V gene are SQVTM and ANQGSEA. Germline trimming cut 4 bases from V and 2 bases from J; bases unmatched to any gene: 4. This CDR3 comprises 13 residues. The DNA of the CDR3 is TGCAGCGTTGGGGACAGTCGACAAGAGACCCAGTACTTC. Residues: CSVGDSRQETQYF.

This sequence joins TRBV10-3 and TRBJ1-1; unclear D gene. Trimming shortened V by 8 bases and J by 0 bases, and 13 bases separated the two germline ends. This CDR3 has 14 amino acids. Germline values: CDR1 ENHRY, CDR2 SYGVKD. CDR3 sequence reads: CAILSERLNTEAFF. The CDR3, as DNA: TGTGCCATCCTTAGTGAGCGATTGAACACTGAAGCTTTCTTT.

The chain carries TRBV12-3 or TRBV12-4 and TRBJ1-4, with 8 bases lining up with TRBD1. The V and J ends lost 6 bases and 4 bases, in that order; junction bases with no gene match: 4. The CDR3 spans 14 residues. As DNA, the CDR3 is TGTGCCAGCAGCGACACAGGGGGTAATGAAAAACTGTTTTTT. This gives the protein CASSDTGGNEKLFF.

The chain links TRBV30 to TRBJ2-7; TRBD1 matches 8 bases. The germline gives CDR1 GTSNPN, CDR2 SVGIG (reference sequence). V lost 5 bases and J lost 5; bases outside the gene matches: 11. The CDR3 contains 14 residues. The CDR3 region is CAWVKQGVGDEQYF. CDR3 nucleotide sequence: TGTGCCTGGGTTAAACAGGGGGTGGGGGACGAGCAGTACTTC. The complete variable domain, with remaining parts taken from reference TRBV30 and TRBJ2-7, reads SQTIHQWPATLVQPVGSPLSLECTVEGTSNPNLYWYRQAAGRGLQLLFYSVGIGQISSEVPQNLSASRPQDRQFILSSKKLLLSDSGFYLCAWVKQGVGDEQYFGPGTRLTVT.

V and J are TRBV12-3 or TRBV12-4 and TRBJ2-1, with 10 bases identical to TRBD2. The CDR3 extends over 14 amino acids. The trim removed 6 bases at V and 9 bases at J, leaving 8 bases unmatched. Written as DNA, the CDR3 is TGTGCCAGCAGGCAAGCGGGAGGGCTAGGTGAGCAGTTCTTC. Encoded protein: CASRQAGGLGEQFF.

The chain employs TRBV6-2 or TRBV6-3 and TRBJ1-6; D is uncertain. Germline V CDR1 and CDR2: MNHEY, SVGEGT. This CDR3 has 14 amino acids. V lost 6 bases and J 7 bases, leaving 13 bases between the germline ends. The CDR3 loop is CASRVTWPNSPLHF. The DNA for the CDR3 is TGTGCCAGCAGAGTGACATGGCCGAATTCACCCCTCCACTTT.

V and J are TRBV20-1 and TRBJ2-5; 11 positions agree with TRBD1. V trimming: 5 bases; J trimming: 5 bases; junction bases outside the gene matches: 10. Germline loops: CDR1 DFQATT, CDR2 SNEGSKA (reference sequence). The CDR3 totals 15 residues. The CDR3 region is CSARRWTGGAETQYF. CDR3 bases: TGCAGTGCTCGACGATGGACAGGGGGCGCGGAGACCCAGTACTTC.

V is TRBV19 and J is TRBJ2-7; TRBD1 matches 8 bases. Looked up from germline, CDR1 is LNHDA and CDR2 is SQIVND (reference sequence). This CDR3 contains 15 residues. Unmatched junction bases numbered 5, after V lost 2 bases and J lost 2 bases. Here the CDR3 reads CASSIQGASPYEQYF. CDR3 sequence (DNA): TGTGCCAGTAGTATACAGGGGGCCTCCCCCTACGAGCAGTACTTC.

The chain recombines TRBV12-3 or TRBV12-4 with TRBJ2-1; TRBD2 matches at 13 bases. The CDR3 consists of 16 residues. Trimming removed 0 bases from V and 7 bases from J; junction bases left unmatched: 3. CDR3 DNA: TGTGCCAGCAGTTTAGCCGGACTAGCGGGGGTAAATGAGCAGTTCTTC. Protein sequence: CASSLAGLAGVNEQFF.

The chain uses TRBV28 and TRBJ1-1, with 8 bases identical to TRBD1. Germline CDR1 MDHEN, CDR2 SYDVKM. With V trimmed by 4 bases and J by 2 bases, 9 bases remained unmatched. The CDR3 has 16 amino acids. The chain's CDR3 is CASSYPWTGRNTEAFF. The CDR3, as DNA: TGTGCCAGCAGTTACCCCTGGACAGGGAGAAACACTGAAGCTTTCTTT.